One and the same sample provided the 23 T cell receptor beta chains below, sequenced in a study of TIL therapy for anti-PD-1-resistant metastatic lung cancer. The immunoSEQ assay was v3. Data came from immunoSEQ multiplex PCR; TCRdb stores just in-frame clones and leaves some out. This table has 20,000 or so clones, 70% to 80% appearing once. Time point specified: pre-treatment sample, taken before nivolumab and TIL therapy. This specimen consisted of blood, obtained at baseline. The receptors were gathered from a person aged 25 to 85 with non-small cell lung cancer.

The chain's CDR3 is CASITGNEKLFF. CDR3 sequence (DNA): TGTGCCAGCATTACAGGGAACGAAAAACTGTTTTTT. V gene TRBV6-5 combines with J gene TRBJ1-4; perhaps TRBD1 as D (6 bases). Germline CDR1 reads MNHEY; CDR2 reads SVGAGI. V lost 7 bases and J 8 bases, leaving 11 bases between the germline ends. The CDR3 is made up of 12 amino acids.

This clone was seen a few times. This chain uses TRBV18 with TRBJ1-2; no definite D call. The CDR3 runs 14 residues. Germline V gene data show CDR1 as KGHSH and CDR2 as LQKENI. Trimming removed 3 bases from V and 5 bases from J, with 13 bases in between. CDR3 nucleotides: TGTGCCAGCTCACCCCCCGTGACGGCGTATGGCTACACCTTC. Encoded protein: CASSPPVTAYGYTF. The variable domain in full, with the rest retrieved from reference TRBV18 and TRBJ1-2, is NAGVMQNPRHLVRRRGQEARLRCSPMKGHSHVYWYRQLPEEGLKFMVYLQKENIIDESGMPKERFSAEFPKEGPSILRIQQVVRGDSAAYFCASSPPVTAYGYTFGSGTRLTVV.

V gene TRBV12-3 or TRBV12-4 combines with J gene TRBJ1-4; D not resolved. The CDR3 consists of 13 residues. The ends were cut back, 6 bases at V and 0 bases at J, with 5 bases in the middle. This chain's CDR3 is CASRRSTNEKLFF. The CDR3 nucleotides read TGTGCCAGCAGAAGGTCAACTAATGAAAAACTGTTTTTT.

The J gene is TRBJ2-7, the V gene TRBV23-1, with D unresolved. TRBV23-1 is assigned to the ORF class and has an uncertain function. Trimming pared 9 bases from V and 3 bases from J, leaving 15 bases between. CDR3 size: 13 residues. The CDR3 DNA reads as TGCGCCAGTACCCTATGTCAAAACTACGAGCAGTACTTC. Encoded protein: CASTLCQNYEQYF.

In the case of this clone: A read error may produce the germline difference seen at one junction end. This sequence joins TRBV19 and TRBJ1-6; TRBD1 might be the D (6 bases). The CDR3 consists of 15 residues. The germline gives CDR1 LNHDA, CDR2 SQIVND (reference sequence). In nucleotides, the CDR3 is TGTGCCACCAGAACCAGGGGCTCCTATAATTTACCCCTCCACTTT. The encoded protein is CATRTRGSYNLPLHF.

CDR3: CASSQVPGNSPLHF. Here the CDR3 DNA reads TGTGCCAGCAGCCAAGTCCCGGGTAATTCACCCCTCCACTTT. The rearrangement links TRBV3-1 (or the pseudogene TRBV3-2) to TRBJ1-6; D not certain. V was cut by 1 base and J by 6 bases, with 7 bases left in between. Germline assignment: CDR1 LGHDT and CDR2 YNNKEL (reference sequence). CDR3 length: 14 residues.

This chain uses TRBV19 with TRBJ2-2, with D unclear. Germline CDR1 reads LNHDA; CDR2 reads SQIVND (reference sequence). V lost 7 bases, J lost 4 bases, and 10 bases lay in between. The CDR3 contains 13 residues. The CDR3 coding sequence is TGTGCCAGTAATGAGTTCACCACCGGGGAGCTGTTTTTT. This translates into CASNEFTTGELFF. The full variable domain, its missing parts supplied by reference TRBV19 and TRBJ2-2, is DGGITQSPKYLFRKEGQNVTLSCEQNLNHDAMYWYRQDPGQGLRLIYYSQIVNDFQKGDIAEGYSVSREKKESFPLTVTSAQKNPTAFYLCASNEFTTGELFFGEGSRLTVL.

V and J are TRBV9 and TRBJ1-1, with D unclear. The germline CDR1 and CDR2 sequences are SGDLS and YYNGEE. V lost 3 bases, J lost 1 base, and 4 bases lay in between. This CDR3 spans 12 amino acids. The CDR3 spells CASSGWNTEAFF. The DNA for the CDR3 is TGTGCCAGCAGCGGGTGGAACACTGAAGCTTTCTTT. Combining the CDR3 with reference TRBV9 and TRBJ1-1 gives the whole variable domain DSGVTQTPKHLITATGQRVTLRCSPRSGDLSVYWYQQSLDQGLQFLIQYYNGEERAKGNILERFSAQQFPDLHSELNLSSLELGDSALYFCASSGWNTEAFFGQGTRLTVV.

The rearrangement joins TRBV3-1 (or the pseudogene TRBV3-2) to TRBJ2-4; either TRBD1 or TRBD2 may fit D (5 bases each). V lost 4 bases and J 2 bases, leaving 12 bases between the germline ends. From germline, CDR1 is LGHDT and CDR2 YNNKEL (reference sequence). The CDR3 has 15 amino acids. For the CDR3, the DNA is TGTGCCAGCAGCCGGGGGTACGCCTCCAAAAACATTCAGTACTTC. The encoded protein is CASSRGYASKNIQYF.

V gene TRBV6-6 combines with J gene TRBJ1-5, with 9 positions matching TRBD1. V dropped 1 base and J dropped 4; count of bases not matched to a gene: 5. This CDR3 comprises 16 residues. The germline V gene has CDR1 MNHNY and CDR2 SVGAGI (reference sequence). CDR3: CASSYFADRGNQPQHF. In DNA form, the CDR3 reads TGTGCCAGCAGTTACTTTGCGGACAGGGGAAATCAGCCCCAGCATTTT.

CDR3 amino acids: CASIGYGDEAFF. CDR3 in DNA: TGTGCCAGTATAGGGTACGGAGATGAAGCTTTCTTT. The chain is built from TRBV19 and TRBJ1-1; D is undetermined. Trimming stripped 7 bases from V and 7 bases from J, with 13 bases between. There are 12 residues in the CDR3. Germline V gene lookup returns CDR1 LNHDA and CDR2 SQIVND (reference sequence). The whole variable domain, filled in from reference TRBV19 and TRBJ1-1, reads DGGITQSPKYLFRKEGQNVTLSCEQNLNHDAMYWYRQDPGQGLRLIYYSQIVNDFQKGDIAEGYSVSREKKESFPLTVTSAQKNPTAFYLCASIGYGDEAFFGQGTRLTVV.

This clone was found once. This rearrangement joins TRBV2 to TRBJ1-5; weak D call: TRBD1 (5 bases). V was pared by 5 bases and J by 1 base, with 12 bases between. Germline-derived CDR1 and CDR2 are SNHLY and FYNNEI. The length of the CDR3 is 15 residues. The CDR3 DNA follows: TGTGCCAGCAGTTGGGACGGGAGGAGCAATCAGCCCCAGCATTTT. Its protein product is CASSWDGRSNQPQHF.

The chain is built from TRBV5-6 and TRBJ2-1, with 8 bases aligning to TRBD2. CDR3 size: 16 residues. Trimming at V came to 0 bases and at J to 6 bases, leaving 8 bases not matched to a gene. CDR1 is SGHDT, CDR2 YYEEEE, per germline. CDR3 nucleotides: TGTGCCAGCAGCTTGGATCTCGGGAGGGTGGTCAATGAGCAGTTCTTC. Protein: CASSLDLGRVVNEQFF.

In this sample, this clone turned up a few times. CDR3 bases: TGTGCCAGCAGCTTGGCGGGGAACACTGAAGCTTTCTTT. As protein: CASSLAGNTEAFF. The chain links TRBV5-4 to TRBJ1-1; no clear D gene. The V end lost 0 bases, the J end lost 1 base, and 4 bases lay between the germline ends. Germline V gives CDR1 SGHNT, CDR2 YYREEE (reference sequence). The CDR3 loop spans 13 amino acids.

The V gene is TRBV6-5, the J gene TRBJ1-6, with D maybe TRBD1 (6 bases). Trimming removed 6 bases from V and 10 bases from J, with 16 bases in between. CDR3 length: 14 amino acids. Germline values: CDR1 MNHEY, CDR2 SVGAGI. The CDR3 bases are TGTGCCAGCAGGAAGGTGCCAGGGGCATCACCCCTCCACTTT. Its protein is CASRKVPGASPLHF.

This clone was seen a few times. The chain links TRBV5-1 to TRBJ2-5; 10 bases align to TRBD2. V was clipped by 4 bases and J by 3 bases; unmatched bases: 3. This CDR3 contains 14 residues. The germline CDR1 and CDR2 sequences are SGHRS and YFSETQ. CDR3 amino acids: CASSVTSGEETQYF. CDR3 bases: TGCGCCAGCAGCGTTACTAGCGGGGAAGAGACCCAGTACTTC.

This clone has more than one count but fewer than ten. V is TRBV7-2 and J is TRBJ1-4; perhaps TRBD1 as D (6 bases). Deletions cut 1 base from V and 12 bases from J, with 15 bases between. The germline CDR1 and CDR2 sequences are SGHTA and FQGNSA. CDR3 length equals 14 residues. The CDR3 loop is CASSLGTLKGELFF. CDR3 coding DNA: TGTGCCAGCAGCTTAGGGACCCTGAAGGGGGAACTGTTTTTT.

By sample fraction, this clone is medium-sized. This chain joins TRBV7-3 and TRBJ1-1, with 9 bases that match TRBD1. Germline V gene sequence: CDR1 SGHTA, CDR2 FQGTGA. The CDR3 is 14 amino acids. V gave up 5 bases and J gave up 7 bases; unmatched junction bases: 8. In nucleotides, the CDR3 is TGTGCCAGCAGCGTGACAGGGGGGGATATTGAAGCTTTCTTT. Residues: CASSVTGGDIEAFF. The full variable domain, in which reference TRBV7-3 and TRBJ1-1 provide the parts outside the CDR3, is GAGVSQTPSNKVTEKGKYVELRCDPISGHTALYWYRQSLGQGPEFLIYFQGTGAADDSGLPNDRFFAVRPEGSVSTLKIQRTERGDSAVYLCASSVTGGDIEAFFGQGTRLTVV.

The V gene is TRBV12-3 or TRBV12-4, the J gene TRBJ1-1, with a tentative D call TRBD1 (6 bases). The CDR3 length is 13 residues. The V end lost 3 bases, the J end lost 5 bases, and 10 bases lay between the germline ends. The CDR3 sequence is CASSFGGQTEAFF. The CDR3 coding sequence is TGTGCCAGCAGTTTTGGGGGACAAACTGAAGCTTTCTTT.

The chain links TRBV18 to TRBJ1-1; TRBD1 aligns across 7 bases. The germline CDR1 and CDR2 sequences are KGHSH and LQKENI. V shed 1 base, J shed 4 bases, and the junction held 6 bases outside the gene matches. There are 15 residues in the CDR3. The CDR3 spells CASSPQGARITEAFF. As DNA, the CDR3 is TGTGCCAGCTCACCACAGGGGGCTCGGATCACTGAAGCTTTCTTT.

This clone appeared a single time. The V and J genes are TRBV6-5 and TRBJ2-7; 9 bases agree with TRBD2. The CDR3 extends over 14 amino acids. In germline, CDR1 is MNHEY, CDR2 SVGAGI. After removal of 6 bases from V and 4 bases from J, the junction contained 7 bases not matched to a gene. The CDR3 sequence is CASSLGLAPYEQYF. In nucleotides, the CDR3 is TGTGCCAGCAGCCTCGGACTAGCGCCTTACGAGCAGTACTTC.

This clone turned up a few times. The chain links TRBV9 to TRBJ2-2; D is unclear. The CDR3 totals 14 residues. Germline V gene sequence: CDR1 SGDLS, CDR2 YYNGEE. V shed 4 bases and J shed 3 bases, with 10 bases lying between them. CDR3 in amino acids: CASSRTAYTGELFF. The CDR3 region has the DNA TGTGCCAGCAGCCGGACCGCTTACACCGGGGAGCTGTTTTTT. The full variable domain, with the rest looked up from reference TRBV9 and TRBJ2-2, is DSGVTQTPKHLITATGQRVTLRCSPRSGDLSVYWYQQSLDQGLQFLIQYYNGEERAKGNILERFSAQQFPDLHSELNLSSLELGDSALYFCASSRTAYTGELFFGEGSRLTVL.

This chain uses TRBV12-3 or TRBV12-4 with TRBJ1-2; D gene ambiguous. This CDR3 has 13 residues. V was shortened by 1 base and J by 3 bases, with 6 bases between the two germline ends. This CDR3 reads CASSLEGYYGYTF. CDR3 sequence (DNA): TGTGCCAGCAGTTTAGAGGGATACTATGGCTACACCTTC.